This T cell receptor beta chain comes out of a study of T cell repertoires in cytomegalovirus infection. Study-wide background: Use of recently identified HLA-C-restricted and well-studied HLA-B-restricted CMV epitopes was part of the study. Whole-study findings and limits: In two of eight donors, the top clonotype was HLA-C-restricted CMV-specific. Carriage of CMV together with the relevant HLA was identifiable through cumulative public TCR beta family frequency.

Germline V gene lookup returns CDR1 SGHTA and CDR2 FQGNSA. The ends were cut back, 5 bases at V and 2 bases at J, with 15 bases in the middle. The CDR3 extends over 15 amino acids. From the reads, TCRdb called clonotypes with MiXCR, one entry per CDR3 protein. The sample records 80,000 or so distinct CDR3 sequences, around 42% being singletons. With respect to this clonotype: Its antigen is unidentified.

The starting material was CD8+ T cells from cultured PBMCs, obtained from culture after CMV antigen stimulation. The sequence came from a human donor in good health (CMV status not recorded). Some clones in this sample may be carry-over from other donors' samples. The genes are TRBV7-2 and TRBJ2-5; D possibly corresponds to TRBD2 (5 bases). In nucleotides, the CDR3 is TGTGCCAGCAGCCTCCCCCTAGGCGGGCAAGAGACCCAGTACTTC. Its protein product is CASSLPLGGQETQYF.